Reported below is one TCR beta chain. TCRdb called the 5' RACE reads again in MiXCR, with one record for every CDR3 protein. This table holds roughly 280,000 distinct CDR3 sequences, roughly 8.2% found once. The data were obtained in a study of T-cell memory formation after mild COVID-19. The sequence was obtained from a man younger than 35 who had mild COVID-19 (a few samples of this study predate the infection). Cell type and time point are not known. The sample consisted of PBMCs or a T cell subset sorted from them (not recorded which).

The CDR3 sequence is CASSLYGGATDTQYF. CDR3 bases: TGTGCCAGCAGCCTATACGGGGGGGCCACAGATACGCAGTATTTT. The chain couples TRBV7-2 to TRBJ2-3; 8 bases align to TRBD2. Trimming at V came to 5 bases and at J to 2 bases, leaving 6 bases not matched to a gene. Germline V CDR1 and CDR2: SGHTA, FQGNSA. The CDR3 runs to 15 residues.